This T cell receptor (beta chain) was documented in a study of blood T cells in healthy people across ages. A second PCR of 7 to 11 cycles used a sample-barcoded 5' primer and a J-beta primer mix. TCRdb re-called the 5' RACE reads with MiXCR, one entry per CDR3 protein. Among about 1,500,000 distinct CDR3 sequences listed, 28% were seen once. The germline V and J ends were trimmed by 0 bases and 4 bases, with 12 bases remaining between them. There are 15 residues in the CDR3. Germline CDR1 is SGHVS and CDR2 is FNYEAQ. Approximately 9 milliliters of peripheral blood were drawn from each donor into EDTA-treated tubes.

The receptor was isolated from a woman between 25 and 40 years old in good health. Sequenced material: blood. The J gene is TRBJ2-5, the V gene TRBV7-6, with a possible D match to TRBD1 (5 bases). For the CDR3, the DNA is TGTGCCAGCAGCTTAGCGGCCACAGGCACAGAGACCCAGTACTTC. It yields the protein CASSLAATGTETQYF.